Here is one T cell receptor beta chain with its context. This clone has more than one count but fewer than ten. Its recognized antigen is unknown. The input lacks base qualities; no much larger clone sits a single base away. The library relied on the immunoSEQ multiplex PCR assay. For TCR sequencing, RNA was extracted from every sample and reverse transcribed into cDNA to serve as template. First-strand cDNA was synthesized with SuperScript III using a 2:1 mix of oligo-dT and random hexamers. Amplification bias was assessed with a synthetic immune receptor repertoire, and residual bias was removed computationally. Processing in the source paper ran as follows. Raw reads were preprocessed to remove errors, and CDR3 was defined by IMGT conventions from the conserved cysteine to phenylalanine. Clonality was computed by normalizing Shannon entropy by log2 of the number of productive unique TCRs and subtracting the result from 1. CD4 or CD8 identity of scalp clones was inferred by cross-referencing scalp TCRbeta sequences with sorted blood CD4 and CD8 repertoires. TCRdb stores this immuneACCESS table with in-frame sequences only. Part of the clones is absent; in the studies checked, under half of the shortfall reflects unresolved V genes, and no reason is known for the rest. Clonal size and the V and J genes are those of that table, whereas D and trimming came from the DNA. The sample table shows about 97,000 clones, and less than 50% are seen once. The top ten clones comprise about 1.5% of the sample.

Lesional scalp punch biopsies and peripheral blood were collected from alopecia areata patients. PBMCs were separated by density centrifugation and stained for CD3, CD4 and CD8, after which CD4+ and CD8+ T cells were sorted on a FACSAria. The trim is 6 bases for V and 7 bases for J, with a gap of 7 bases between the germline ends. The CDR3, cysteine through phenylalanine, is 11 amino acids long. Only the CDR3 DNA is retained, 33 bases long and in frame from the first base. In the germline V gene, CDR1 corresponds to MNHEY and CDR2 to SVGAGI. The source of the sample is a study of CD8+ T cells in alopecia areata (dated by TCRdb to between 2017 and 2018). A note on the overall study: The treated patients took part in an open-label pilot trial in which moderate-to-severe alopecia areata was treated with oral tofacitinib at 5 to 10 mg twice daily. Tofacitinib-treated patients had biopsies at baseline and at 4 and 24 weeks of treatment, with a later scalp biopsy in several patients. On the human side, TCRbeta sequencing was run on scalp tissue and on sorted CD4+ and CD8+ peripheral blood T cells from healthy controls and from alopecia areata patients with either patchy or totalis/universalis disease. Scalp clonality was compared among normal scalp (n=4), patchy alopecia areata scalp (n=8), and alopecia totalis/universalis scalp (n=8). Amplification of TCRbeta CDR3 regions was done by immunoSEQ multiplex PCR using 35 Vbeta forward primers and 13 Jbeta reverse primers. In both human patients and the C3H/HeJ mouse model, the study applied high-throughput TCRbeta sequencing to look at T cell clonal expansion in alopecia areata. RNA was extracted with the PAXgene miRNA kit for fixed scalp, the miRNeasy kit for PBMCs, and the RNeasy kit for mouse skin. Tofacitinib was given for 6 to 18 months, followed by 6 months of follow-up off drug to assess delayed response and recurrence. Paper-wide results and their limitations: Unlike mouse skin, which is dominated by gammadelta T cells, normal human skin has resident alphabeta T cells that are also sequenced, and this complicates analysis of the scalp TCR repertoire. Lesional scalp, especially in alopecia totalis/universalis, showed higher clonality and more expanded CD8+ clones than normal scalp, suggesting antigenic drive. Shared TCR sequences between patients were less evident than in mice, which may be partly attributable to HLA diversity in the patient population.

The V and J genes are TRBV6-5 and TRBJ2-1; confidence is insufficient to name the D gene. Sequencing was done on a sample of CD4+ T cells sorted from blood. The source is a human donor with alopecia areata. The CDR3: CASSFLNEQFF. Read as DNA, the sequence is TGTGCCAGCAGCTTCCTTAATGAGCAGTTCTTC.